This T cell receptor beta chain emerged from a study of T cell responses to AZD1222 COVID-19 vaccine. Germline trimming cut 4 bases from V and 8 bases from J; bases unmatched to any gene: 8. The CDR3 is 16 amino acids. Germline V gene sequence: CDR1 SGDLS, CDR2 YYNGEE. The table came from immunoSEQ multiplex PCR; TCRdb's copy has only in-frame clones and leaves some out. The profile covers around 140,000 clones, with around 90% appearing a single time and 1.4% taken by the ten largest. Overall study results and limits: Regions left unmutated in variants are reportedly the target of nearly half of spike-specific TCRs. Spike-specific TCR breadth and depth both grew after two AZD1222 doses. Recipients of AZD1222 seropositive at baseline numbered only 6 or 7.

Concerning this clone: What it recognizes is unknown.

The sample consisted of peripheral blood, taken on day 0 of AZD1222 vaccination. The J gene is TRBJ2-1, the V gene TRBV9, with 14 bases matching TRBD2. The sequence came from an adult in good health. CDR3: CASSPRPGLAGDEQFF. CDR3 nucleotides: TGTGCCAGCAGCCCTCGACCGGGACTAGCGGGAGATGAGCAGTTCTTC.